These 9 T cell receptor beta chains came from one sample sequenced in a study of CD8 T cells in Susac syndrome. The RNA, about 0.45 to 1 ug, was put through reverse transcription using random hexamers. One entry per CDR3 protein results from TCRdb running MiXCR on the immunoSEQ multiplex PCR reads. The sample records roughly 400,000 distinct CDR3 sequences, around 83% being singletons. Sequencing was performed on CD8+ T cells from PBMCs. The receptors stem from a human donor with multiple sclerosis.

The chain is built from TRBV6-5 and TRBJ2-3; D is uncertain. With 7 bases removed from V and 2 bases from J, the gap between germline ends came to 7 bases. The CDR3 length is 12 residues. The germline V gene encodes CDR1 MNHEY and CDR2 SVGAGI. Here the CDR3 reads CASTGITDTQYF. The CDR3 DNA reads TGTGCCAGCACCGGCATCACAGATACGCAGTATTTT.

This sequence joins TRBV6-1 and TRBJ2-7; maybe TRBD2 (6 bases). The CDR3 consists of 15 residues. V shed 1 base and J shed 6 bases, with 16 bases lying between them. Germline CDR1 MNHNS, CDR2 SASEGT. The CDR3 here is CASSEDFGGLGEQYF. In nucleotides, the CDR3 is TGTGCCAGCAGTGAAGACTTTGGGGGGTTAGGCGAGCAGTACTTC.

The rearrangement uses TRBV5-4 and TRBJ1-5; 7 nucleotides match TRBD1. V dropped 9 bases and J dropped 3; count of bases not matched to a gene: 6. Germline loops: CDR1 SGHNT, CDR2 YYREEE (reference sequence). The length of the CDR3 is 13 residues. The CDR3 is CAMTTGLNQPQHF. The CDR3 nucleotides read TGTGCCATGACGACAGGGCTCAATCAGCCCCAGCATTTT.

V usage is TRBV27 and J usage is TRBJ2-7; TRBD2 aligns across 9 bases. CDR1 and CDR2 (germline): MNHEY, SMNVEV (reference sequence). Germline trimming cut 5 bases from V and 2 bases from J; bases unmatched to any gene: 7. The CDR3 length is 15 residues. CDR3 bases: TGTGCCAGCAGTCCCGCGGGAGGGCCAACCTACGAGCAGTACTTC. It codes for CASSPAGGPTYEQYF.

In its sample, this clonotype was seen a few times. The J gene is TRBJ2-3, the V gene TRBV7-2; maybe TRBD2 (6 bases). The germline CDR1 and CDR2 sequences are SGHTA and FQGNSA. V lost 3 bases and J 2 bases, leaving 15 bases between the germline ends. This CDR3 spans 16 amino acids. The CDR3 nucleotides read TGTGCCAGCAGCTTCGGCGGGGATCTGTTCACAGATACGCAGTATTTT. As protein: CASSFGGDLFTDTQYF.

This chain links TRBV27 with TRBJ1-1, with a tentative D call TRBD1 (5 bases). The CDR3 totals 13 residues. V was clipped by 5 bases and J by 8 bases, with 15 bases between them. Looked up from germline, CDR1 is MNHEY and CDR2 is SMNVEV (reference sequence). CDR3 protein: CASSVRSAGEAFF. DNA of the CDR3: TGTGCCAGCAGTGTCAGATCAGCAGGGGAAGCTTTCTTT.

For the CDR3, the DNA is TGTGCCAGTCGATACCCCGAAGAGCCCCAGCATTTT. Amino acids: CASRYPEEPQHF. The rearrangement uses TRBV19 and TRBJ1-5, with unresolved D. CDR3 length: 12 residues. Germline loops: CDR1 LNHDA, CDR2 SQIVND (reference sequence). V lost 8 bases to trimming and J lost 8 bases, with 13 bases between them. Full variable domain (remainder filled in from reference TRBV19 and TRBJ1-5): DGGITQSPKYLFRKEGQNVTLSCEQNLNHDAMYWYRQDPGQGLRLIYYSQIVNDFQKGDIAEGYSVSREKKESFPLTVTSAQKNPTAFYLCASRYPEEPQHFGDGTRLSIL.

The chain is built from TRBV6-5 and TRBJ1-2; D ambiguous. The length of the CDR3 is 12 residues. The V gene's germline CDR1 is MNHEY and CDR2 SVGAGI. V lost 7 bases, J lost 10 bases, and 16 bases lay in between. CDR3 loop: CASKTQALSYTF. Written as DNA, the CDR3 is TGTGCCAGCAAGACCCAGGCCCTATCCTACACCTTC.

This chain connects TRBV5-1 to TRBJ2-7, with TRBD1 matching over 7 bases. There are 16 residues in the CDR3. The germline V gene encodes CDR1 SGHRS and CDR2 YFSETQ. Unmatched junction bases numbered 10, after V lost 1 base and J lost 3 bases. The chain's CDR3 is CASSLYSGTVDYEQYF. CDR3 DNA sequence: TGCGCCAGCAGCTTGTATTCCGGGACAGTGGACTACGAGCAGTACTTC.